This record looks at one T cell receptor (beta chain) sequence and its context. The data are from a study of blood T cell repertoires in COVID-19. Study context: Samples came from the United States, Italy and Spain, spanning acute and convalescent COVID-19.

This CDR3 has 14 amino acids. V trimming: 1 base; J trimming: 9 bases; junction bases outside the gene matches: 3. The germline CDR1 and CDR2 sequences are SEHNR and FQNEAQ (reference sequence). Per the authors' pipeline: Quantification of nucleated cells was approximated via reference gene primer amplification. The repertoire was sequenced with immunoSEQ multiplex PCR; TCRdb's copy has only in-frame clones and lacks some. The V and J calls and clone size are taken from that table; D and trimming were inferred from the DNA. The repertoire holds 300,000 to 350,000 clones, with roughly 87% as singletons. The study drew participants aged about 18 to 95 years from 20 to 30 US areas. Donors in Cohort 3 counted as recovered after two negative PCRs, clearance, or symptom resolution.

The chain combines TRBV7-9 with TRBJ1-4, with 9 bases fitting TRBD1. Material for sequencing was PBMCs or T cells enriched from blood (not recorded which). This clonotype was obtained from a woman in her twenties or thirties who had recovered from COVID-19. In DNA, the CDR3 is TGTGCCAGCAGCTTAGGGACAGGGGCCCAAAAACTGTTTTTT. This sequence encodes CASSLGTGAQKLFF.